What follows describes a single T cell receptor beta chain. Its antigen remains unidentified. The source of the sample is a study of shared clonotypes between healthy human individuals. Study-wide results and limits: Roughly 5% of naive CD4 clonotypes were common to a handful of donors. Sampling covered blood only; tissue repertoires likely differ.

An approximately 200 ng quantity of DNA, tens of thousands of T cell genomes, went into the sorted-subset replicate PCRs. Profiling relied on immunoSEQ multiplex PCR, and the TCRdb table lists in-frame clones only, not all of them. The sample has just over 2,000,000 clones, 90% to 95% seen once. Germline V gives CDR1 SGHVS, CDR2 FQNEAQ. J lost 5 bases, V lost 5 bases, and 10 bases had no gene match. This CDR3 is 17 amino acids long. Among the donors, all were Caucasian adults who lived in Nashville, Tennessee. The chain is built from TRBV7-8 and TRBJ2-3; TRBD2 agrees at 13 bases. The sequence came from a man younger than 30 in good health. The sample consisted of naive CD4+ T cells sorted from blood. Indicated subset: CD45RA+ positively selected. The CDR3 DNA reads as TGTGCCAGCAGCCCTCCGGGACTAGCGGGGAGGAGAGATACGCAGTATTTT. As protein: CASSPPGLAGRRDTQYF.